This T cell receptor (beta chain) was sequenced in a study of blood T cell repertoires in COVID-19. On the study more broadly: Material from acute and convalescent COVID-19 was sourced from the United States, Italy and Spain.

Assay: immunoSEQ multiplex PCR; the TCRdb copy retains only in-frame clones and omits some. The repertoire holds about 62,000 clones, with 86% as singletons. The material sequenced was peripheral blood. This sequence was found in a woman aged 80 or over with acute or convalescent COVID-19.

For the CDR3, the DNA is TGTGCCAGCAGCTTAGGGACTAGGGGGGAGCAGTTCTTC. Amino acid sequence: CASSLGTRGEQFF. The chain has TRBV11-3 and TRBJ2-1; possibly TRBD2 for D (7 bases). This CDR3 spans 13 amino acids. Germline CDR1 SGHNT, CDR2 YENEEA. V was pared by 1 base and J by 10 bases, with 11 bases between. Using reference TRBV11-3 and TRBJ2-1 for the parts outside the CDR3, the full variable domain is EAGVVQSPRYKIIEKKQPVAFWCNPISGHNTLYWYLQNLGQGPELLIRYENEEAVDDSQLPKDRFSAERLKGVDSTLKIQPAELGDSAVYLCASSLGTRGEQFFGPGTRLTVL.